A single sample is the source of the 16 T cell receptor beta chains below, sequenced in a study of tumour-infiltrating T cells in Burkitt lymphoma. Profiling relied on immunoSEQ multiplex PCR, and the TCRdb table lists in-frame clones only, not all of them. This table has 700 or so clones, roughly 96% appearing once. The sequenced material came from tumor tissue. These receptors came from a human donor with Burkitt lymphoma.

The rearrangement links TRBV9 to TRBJ2-1; D remains unclear. V lost 0 bases to trimming and J lost 6 bases, with 10 bases between them. The CDR3 loop spans 14 amino acids. Germline V CDR1 and CDR2: SGDLS, YYNGEE. The CDR3 loop is CASSVGRPGNEQFF. The CDR3 bases are TGTGCCAGCAGCGTAGGAAGACCCGGCAATGAGCAGTTCTTC.

The chain has TRBV19 and TRBJ2-3; a possible D gene is TRBD2 (6 bases). The V and J ends lost 3 bases and 2 bases respectively, with 15 bases between them. CDR1 and CDR2 from the germline V gene are LNHDA and SQIVND (reference sequence). The CDR3 extends over 16 amino acids. CDR3 amino acids: CASSILSGGNTDTQYF. The CDR3 nucleotides read TGTGCCAGTAGTATCCTTAGCGGAGGTAACACAGATACGCAGTATTTT.

CDR3 in amino acids: CASSRGGSDTQYF. The CDR3 nucleotides read TGTGCCAGTAGTCGGGGGGGGTCAGATACGCAGTATTTT. The V gene is TRBV19, the J gene TRBJ2-3, with 8 bases aligning to TRBD2. Germline V gene sequence: CDR1 LNHDA, CDR2 SQIVND (reference sequence). There are 13 residues in the CDR3. V was pared by 5 bases and J by 4 bases, with 2 bases of the junction left unmatched.

In its sample, this clone was seen once. At one of its ends the junction is not consistent with the germline gene, which may arise from a read error. The chain has TRBV7-7 and TRBJ2-3, with 11 bases matching TRBD2. Per the germline V gene, CDR1 is SSHAT and CDR2 is FNYEAQ (reference sequence). This CDR3 region has 16 residues. The CDR3 loop reads CASSLGSGGGTDTQYF. As DNA, the CDR3 is TGTGCTAGCAGCTTGGGTAGCGGGGGGGGCACAGATACGCAGTATTTT.

The CDR3 reads CASSWGDRGVYGYTF. As DNA, the CDR3 is TGTGCCAGCAGCTGGGGGGACAGGGGAGTCTATGGCTACACCTTC. The genes are TRBV5-4 and TRBJ1-2, with TRBD1 matching 10 bases. The V segment lost 3 bases and the J segment 4 bases; nucleotides outside the gene matches: 6. From germline, CDR1 is SGHNT and CDR2 YYREEE (reference sequence). The length of the CDR3 is 15 residues.

This clone was observed a handful of times. V is TRBV7-9 and J is TRBJ1-1; perhaps TRBD1 as D (5 bases). Germline V gives CDR1 SEHNR, CDR2 FQNEAQ (reference sequence). The CDR3 extends over 12 amino acids. Trimming cost V 7 bases and J 4 bases, with 10 bases left between them. CDR3 bases: TGTGCCAGCAACGAGGGGAGCACTGAAGCTTTCTTT. Its protein product is CASNEGSTEAFF.

The V and J genes are TRBV2 and TRBJ1-1; D unclear. CDR1 and CDR2 (germline): SNHLY, FYNNEI. Trimming pared 6 bases from V and 8 bases from J, leaving 13 bases between. The CDR3 runs to 12 residues. The CDR3 nucleotides are TGTGCCAGCAGAGGTACTACCCCAGAAGCTTTCTTT. Protein product: CASRGTTPEAFF.

V usage is TRBV6-6 and J usage is TRBJ2-5; TRBD1 matches at 7 bases. TRBJ2-7 matches the DNA end more closely, so the J call is doubtful. CDR1 and CDR2 (germline): MNHNY, SVGAGI (reference sequence). CDR3 length equals 13 residues. This chain's CDR3 is CASSWDSPGEQYF. The CDR3 nucleotides read TGTGCCAGCAGTTGGGACAGCCCGGGCGAGCAGTACTTC.

V gene TRBV4-1 combines with J gene TRBJ2-3; the match to TRBD2 covers 8 bases. CDR3 length: 14 amino acids. V shed 0 bases, J shed 7 bases, and the junction held 3 bases outside the gene matches. CDR1 is MGHRA, CDR2 YSYEKL, per germline. CDR3 coding DNA: TGCGCCAGCAGCCAAGAAACTAGCGGAAATACGCAGTATTTT. This sequence encodes CASSQETSGNTQYF.

The rearrangement uses TRBV4-3 and TRBJ2-2; 7 positions agree with TRBD1. CDR3 size: 14 residues. CDR1 LGHNA and CDR2 YSLEER come from the germline V gene. Germline trimming cut 3 bases from V and 7 bases from J; bases unmatched to any gene: 5. CDR3 amino acids: CASSQGQYSGELFF. The CDR3 DNA sequence: TGCGCCAGCAGCCAGGGACAGTACAGCGGGGAGCTGTTTTTT.

The chain couples TRBV5-4 to TRBJ2-1; no clear D gene. The CDR3 spans 14 residues. V was cut by 4 bases and J by 9 bases, with 17 bases left in between. Looked up from germline, CDR1 is SGHNT and CDR2 is YYREEE (reference sequence). CDR3 DNA: TGTGCCAGCAGCCCTGGAATGGCTTATACTGAGCAGTTCTTC. It codes for CASSPGMAYTEQFF.

The chain links TRBV28 to TRBJ2-3, with D uncertain. The CDR3 is made up of 13 amino acids. Between the trimmed V and J ends, which lost 3 bases and 1 base, there was a span of 5 bases. Germline V lookup: CDR1 MDHEN, CDR2 SYDVKM. CDR3 nucleotide sequence: TGTGCCAGCAGTTTTTCGGGCACAGATACGCAGTATTTT. It is translated as CASSFSGTDTQYF.

Written as DNA, the CDR3 is TGTGCCAGCTCCTCAGTGAACTATGGCTACACCTTC. As protein: CASSSVNYGYTF. The chain links TRBV6-5 to TRBJ1-2; D gene unclear. There are 12 residues in the CDR3. Germline CDR1 is MNHEY and CDR2 is SVGAGI. V lost 8 bases, J lost 2 bases, and 9 bases lay in between.

V and J are TRBV10-3 and TRBJ1-1; no firm D call. The germline V and J ends were trimmed by 1 base and 5 bases, with 11 bases remaining between them. Germline V gene lookup returns CDR1 ENHRY and CDR2 SYGVKD. The CDR3 sequence is 14 residues long. The CDR3 is CAISELRELTEAFF. Here the CDR3 DNA reads TGTGCCATCAGTGAGTTAAGGGAACTGACTGAAGCTTTCTTT.

The V call is TRBV6-5, the J call TRBJ2-1, with 8 nucleotides matching TRBD2. V gave up 0 bases and J gave up 7 bases; unmatched junction bases: 8. The CDR3 runs to 16 residues. Germline V gene lookup returns CDR1 MNHEY and CDR2 SVGAGI. CDR3: CASSYSGLAGKNEQFF. CDR3 DNA sequence: TGTGCCAGCAGTTACTCCGGGTTAGCGGGAAAGAATGAGCAGTTCTTC.

The gene calls are TRBV10-3 and TRBJ2-3; TRBD2 agrees at 13 bases. This CDR3 has 20 amino acids. J lost 1 base, V lost 6 bases, and 16 bases had no gene match. Per the germline V gene, CDR1 is ENHRY and CDR2 is SYGVKD. Written as DNA, the CDR3 is TGTGCCATCAGGCCCCACTCAACTAGCGGGAGGGACCTCCGCACAGATACGCAGTATTTT. It translates to CAIRPHSTSGRDLRTDTQYF.